Each of the 20 T cell receptor beta chains below was sequenced from the same sample in a study of shared clonotypes between healthy human individuals. TCRdb's copy holds only in-frame clones and misses some; the assay was immunoSEQ multiplex PCR. The sample consists of some 1.1 million clones, 70% to 85% of them appearing once. The sequenced material came from memory CD4+ T cells from PBMCs. The subset was: CD45RA-negative fraction. Every receptor here comes from a young man in good health. Some clones in this sample may be carry-over from other donors' samples.

This chain uses TRBV30 with TRBJ2-7; 7 bases align to TRBD2. The germline CDR1 and CDR2 sequences are GTSNPN and SVGIG (reference sequence). After removal of 8 bases from V and 4 bases from J, the junction contained 8 bases not matched to a gene. CDR3 length: 12 residues. The CDR3, as DNA: TGTGCCATAGAGCGGGGCCGATACGAGCAGTACTTC. This sequence encodes CAIERGRYEQYF.

The rearrangement links TRBV29-1 to TRBJ2-7; D may be TRBD2 (6 bases). Germline V gives CDR1 SQVTM, CDR2 ANQGSEA. Trimming cost V 6 bases and J 5 bases, with 17 bases left between them. The CDR3 covers 13 residues. In DNA, the CDR3 is TGCAGCGTCGTCACCGGGGGAGCCAACGAGCAGTACTTC. Translation gives CSVVTGGANEQYF.

The chain employs TRBV9 and TRBJ2-2; no reliable D call. This CDR3 has 15 amino acids. Trimming shortened V by 5 bases and J by 1 base, and 12 bases separated the two germline ends. Germline V lookup: CDR1 SGDLS, CDR2 YYNGEE. CDR3: CASRVSGRNTGELFF. As DNA, the CDR3 is TGTGCCAGCAGAGTCTCGGGCCGGAACACCGGGGAGCTGTTTTTT.

The V gene is TRBV27, the J gene TRBJ2-7, with TRBD1 identical over 9 bases. The CDR3 has 16 residues. Trimming at V came to 6 bases and at J to 1 base, leaving 10 bases not matched to a gene. The germline gives CDR1 MNHEY, CDR2 SMNVEV (reference sequence). The CDR3 is CASSEIGTGNSYEQYF. Here the CDR3 DNA reads TGTGCCAGCAGCGAGATCGGGACAGGGAATTCCTACGAGCAGTACTTC.

The rearrangement links TRBV6-6 to TRBJ1-2; 8 nucleotides line up with TRBD1. Germline CDR1 and CDR2: MNHNY and SVGAGI (reference sequence). The CDR3 runs 15 residues. V dropped 0 bases and J dropped 0; count of bases not matched to a gene: 0. CDR3 sequence reads: CASSYSTGANYGYTF. The CDR3, as DNA: TGTGCCAGCAGTTACTCGACAGGGGCTAACTATGGCTACACCTTC.

In this sample, this clone turned up a few times. The rearrangement joins TRBV28 to TRBJ2-1; TRBD1 or TRBD2 may be the D gene (5 bases each). The germline V and J ends were trimmed by 2 bases and 1 base, with 24 bases remaining between them. The CDR3 has 20 residues. Germline-derived CDR1 and CDR2 are MDHEN and SYDVKM. The CDR3 DNA is TGTGCCAGCAGTTTAATAGTGCTTCGGGGCCGCTCGTGGTCCTACAATGAGCAGTTCTTC. Protein: CASSLIVLRGRSWSYNEQFF.

The chain joins TRBV2 to TRBJ1-2; 10 bases match TRBD1. V lost 7 bases and J lost 2; bases outside the gene matches: 1. CDR1 is SNHLY and CDR2 is FYNNEI in the germline V gene. The CDR3 loop spans 13 amino acids. The CDR3 bases are TGTGCCAGCATGGACAGGGGGAACTATGGCTACACCTTC. Translated, it gives CASMDRGNYGYTF.

This clone was detected only a few times. The chain has TRBV7-9 and TRBJ2-2; D is ambiguous. With 6 bases removed from V and 3 bases from J, the gap between germline ends came to 8 bases. This CDR3 region has 13 residues. The germline gives CDR1 SEHNR, CDR2 FQNEAQ (reference sequence). The CDR3 loop is CASSREDTGELFF. The CDR3 region has the DNA TGTGCCAGCAGTCGAGAGGACACCGGGGAGCTGTTTTTT.

The chain employs TRBV27 and TRBJ2-5, with D tentatively TRBD1 (5 bases). Germline loops: CDR1 MNHEY, CDR2 SMNVEV (reference sequence). Trimming stripped 6 bases from V and 1 base from J, with 9 bases between. The CDR3 consists of 13 residues. CDR3 nucleotide sequence: TGTGCCAGCAGCAGGGTGGGCCAAGAGACCCAGTACTTC. This gives the protein CASSRVGQETQYF.

The genes are TRBV5-5 and TRBJ1-1; no firm D call. This CDR3 is built from 13 residues. Germline V gene lookup returns CDR1 SGHKS and CDR2 YYEKEE (reference sequence). V gave up 5 bases and J gave up 7 bases, with 15 bases separating them. In DNA, the CDR3 is TGTGCCAGCAGTACCGGGCCGCTCGGTGAAGCTTTCTTT. Its protein product is CASSTGPLGEAFF.

This sequence joins TRBV1 and TRBJ2-3; the tabulated D call, TRBD2, remains unverified against the DNA. TRBV1 is a pseudogene. The CDR3 has 17 residues. The CDR3 reads CTITTMTGGMCTDTQYF. CDR3 bases: TGCACCATTACGACTATGACGGGGGGGATGTGCACAGATACGCAGTATTTT.

This chain connects TRBV18 to TRBJ2-1; tentatively, D is TRBD1 (6 bases). Germline lookup yields CDR1 KGHSH and CDR2 LQKENI. The CDR3 has 14 residues. The V end was cut by 0 bases, the J end by 9 bases, with 12 bases between. CDR3 sequence: CASSPPGADGEQFF. DNA of the CDR3: TGTGCCAGCTCACCACCGGGGGCCGACGGTGAGCAGTTCTTC.

This chain connects TRBV4-3 to TRBJ1-1; no clear D gene. This CDR3 contains 14 residues. The germline CDR1 and CDR2 sequences are LGHNA and YSLEER. The V and J ends lost 1 base and 5 bases respectively, with 11 bases between them. CDR3 in amino acids: CASSQVGGQTEAFF. The CDR3 DNA follows: TGCGCCAGCAGCCAAGTGGGAGGTCAAACTGAAGCTTTCTTT.

CDR3 coding DNA: TGTGCCAGCTCAGCACAGACTAGCGGGAGGCCCGCGAACACCGGGGAGCTGTTTTTT. Translation gives CASSAQTSGRPANTGELFF. The chain carries TRBV18 and TRBJ2-2, with 13 bases identical to TRBD2. The trim removed 5 bases at V and 0 bases at J, leaving 9 bases unmatched. This CDR3 region has 19 residues. Per germline, CDR1 KGHSH and CDR2 LQKENI.

This chain joins TRBV6-1 and TRBJ2-5, with D tentatively TRBD1 (6 bases). V was clipped by 3 bases and J by 1 base, with 18 bases between them. The CDR3 is 17 amino acids. Germline CDR1 and CDR2: MNHNS and SASEGT. CDR3 amino acids: CASSDYRAMGPQETQYF. CDR3 sequence (DNA): TGTGCCAGCAGTGATTACAGGGCGATGGGCCCCCAAGAGACCCAGTACTTC.

The V and J genes are TRBV10-3 and TRBJ2-3; D gene unclear. The germline V gene has CDR1 ENHRY and CDR2 SYGVKD. Between the trimmed V and J ends, which lost 5 bases and 7 bases, there was a span of 13 bases. The CDR3 sequence is 13 residues long. CDR3 sequence: CAISQGRLHTQYF. The CDR3 DNA is TGTGCCATCAGTCAAGGACGGCTCCATACGCAGTATTTT.

The rearrangement uses TRBV27 and TRBJ2-7; unclear D gene. The CDR3 has 14 residues. Germline V gene lookup returns CDR1 MNHEY and CDR2 SMNVEV (reference sequence). Trimming left V 6 bases short and J 1 base short, with 13 bases between. Written as DNA, the CDR3 is TGTGCCAGCAGACAACGAGACTGGTCCTACGAGCAGTACTTC. This sequence encodes CASRQRDWSYEQYF.

The chain employs TRBV7-2 and TRBJ1-2; no firm D call. Germline loops: CDR1 SGHTA, CDR2 FQGNSA. The CDR3 totals 16 residues. V was shortened by 4 bases and J by 2 bases, with 17 bases between the two germline ends. The CDR3: CASSSQPPPRNYGYTF. DNA for the CDR3: TGTGCCAGCAGCTCTCAGCCCCCTCCCAGGAACTATGGCTACACCTTC.

CDR3 DNA sequence: TGTGCCTGGAGTGTATTGGGAGCCAACACCATATATTTT. This gives the protein CAWSVLGANTIYF. The chain combines TRBV30 with TRBJ1-3; D not resolved. V dropped 0 bases and J dropped 7 bases, with 10 bases sitting between them. The CDR3 sequence is 13 residues long. The germline V gene encodes CDR1 GTSNPN and CDR2 SVGIG (reference sequence).

J is TRBJ2-7 and V is TRBV6-1; possible D gene TRBD1, 5 bases. Germline V gene sequence: CDR1 MNHNS, CDR2 SASEGT. The CDR3 spans 14 residues. V gave up 7 bases and J gave up 3 bases, with 16 bases separating them. The CDR3 DNA reads TGTGCCAGCAAAACGGCGACAGCGTACTACGAGCAGTACTTC. It encodes CASKTATAYYEQYF.